This T cell receptor beta chain was profiled in a study of shared clonotypes between healthy human individuals. Study findings and constraints: Represented diversity (both genetic and exposure-history) was limited by the small number of donors. Large depth notwithstanding, sorted-subset sequencing proved incomplete by rarefaction.

The repertoire was sequenced with immunoSEQ multiplex PCR; TCRdb's copy has only in-frame clones and lacks some. The sample consists of roughly 1,500,000 clones, under 99% of them appearing once. As for this clone: The antigen remains undetermined.

CDR3 size: 16 residues. The V gene end was trimmed by 1 base and the J gene end by 4 bases; junction bases not matched to a gene: 7. From germline, CDR1 is SGHVS and CDR2 FNYEAQ. This chain uses TRBV7-6 with TRBJ2-1; the match to TRBD2 covers 7 bases. The TCR originated in a man aged 25-45 years in good health. The source material was naive CD4+ T cells sorted from blood. The subset is: CD45RA+ positively selected. The CDR3 nucleotides read TGTGCCAGCAGCTTAGGTGTAGCCGGGGGGTACAATGAGCAGTTCTTC. It yields the protein CASSLGVAGGYNEQFF.